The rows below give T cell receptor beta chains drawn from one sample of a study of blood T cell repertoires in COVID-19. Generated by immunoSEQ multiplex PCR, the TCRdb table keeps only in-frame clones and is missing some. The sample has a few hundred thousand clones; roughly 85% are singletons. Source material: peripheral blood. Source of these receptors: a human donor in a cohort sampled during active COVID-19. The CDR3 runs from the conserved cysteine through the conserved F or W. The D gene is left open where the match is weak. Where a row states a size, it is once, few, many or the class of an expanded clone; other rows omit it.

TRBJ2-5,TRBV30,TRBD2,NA,TGTGCCTGGAGGGGGGGGTGGAAGCAAGAGACCCAGTACTTC,CAWRGGWKQETQYF
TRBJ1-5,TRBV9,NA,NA,TGTGCCAGCAGCCCACTAGACAGGAGAAATCAGCCCCAGCATTTT,CASSPLDRRNQPQHF
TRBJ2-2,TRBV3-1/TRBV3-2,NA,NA,TGTGCCAGCAGCCACGGGGTAAACGACGGGGAGCTGTTTTTT,CASSHGVNDGELFF
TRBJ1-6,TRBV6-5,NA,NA,TGTGCCAACCAACTGCAGGGGTCGTATTCACCCCTCCACTTT,CANQLQGSYSPLHF
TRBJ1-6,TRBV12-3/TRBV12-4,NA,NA,TGTGCCAGCGGGGGGTTTCTTAATTCACCCCTCCACTTT,CASGGFLNSPLHF
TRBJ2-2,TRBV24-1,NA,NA,TGTGCCACCAGTGTCCCTGGGGAGGCCGGGGAGCTGTTTTTT,CATSVPGEAGELFF
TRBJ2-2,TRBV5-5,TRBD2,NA,TGTGCCAGCAGCCCGGGACTAGCGGGGTATTTCACCGGGGAGCTGTTTTTT,CASSPGLAGYFTGELFF
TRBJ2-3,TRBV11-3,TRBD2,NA,TGTGCCAGCAGCCCTGGGACTAGCGGCACAGATACGCAGTATTTT,CASSPGTSGTDTQYF
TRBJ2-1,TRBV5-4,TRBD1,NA,TGTGCCAGCAGCCCGGGACAGGTTCTGAGCTCCTACAATGAGCAGTTCTTC,CASSPGQVLSSYNEQFF
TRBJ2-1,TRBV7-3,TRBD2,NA,TGTGCCAGCAGACTAGCGGGGGGGCCCAATGAGCAGTTCTTC,CASRLAGGPNEQFF
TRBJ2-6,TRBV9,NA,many,TGTGCCAGCAGCGTCCGTACAGGGGCCAACGTCCTGACTTTC,CASSVRTGANVLTF
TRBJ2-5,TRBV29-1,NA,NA,TGCAGCGTTGAAGGGACAAGGCCACGTTCGGCCCAGTACTTC,CSVEGTRPRSAQYF
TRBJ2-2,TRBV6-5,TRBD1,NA,TGTGCCAGCAGCCGGGGACAGGGTATCACCGGGGAGCTGTTTTTT,CASSRGQGITGELFF
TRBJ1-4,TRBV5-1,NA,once,TGCGCCAGCAGGGGGGCGGATGAAAAACTGTTTTTT,CASRGADEKLFF
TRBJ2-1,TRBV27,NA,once,TGTGCCAGCAGTCTCGGGAGCTCCTACAATGAGCAGTTCTTC,CASSLGSSYNEQFF